Listed below are T cell receptor beta chains from one sample, sequenced in a study of blood T cell repertoires in COVID-19. Libraries were prepared by immunoSEQ multiplex PCR; TCRdb keeps only in-frame clonotypes and omits some of them. The table includes 200,000 or so clones, about 89% detected once. Source material: peripheral blood. The receptors derive from a man aged 55 to 70 who had recovered from COVID-19. CDR3s include the opening cysteine and the closing phenylalanine or tryptophan. The order of the fields is clone size, J gene, V gene, D gene, CDR3 DNA, CDR3 protein. A D gene is named only where the DNA matches it firmly. Clone size is not always given. Where it is, it says once, few, many or a class for expanded clones.

size: -; J: TRBJ2-1; V: TRBV27; D: -; DNA: TGTGCCAGCCGAACTGGGACACGTAATGAGCAGTTCTTC; CDR3: CASRTGTRNEQFF
size: -; J: TRBJ1-6; V: TRBV2; D: TRBD1; DNA: TGTGCCAGCAGAACCGGGACAGATAATTCACCCCTCCACTTT; CDR3: CASRTGTDNSPLHF
size: -; J: TRBJ1-1; V: TRBV1; D: -; DNA: TGCACCAGCATTAGGCCCGGGGTAGCAGGAGCTTTCTTT; CDR3: CTSIRPGVAGAFF
size: -; J: TRBJ2-5; V: TRBV18; D: -; DNA: TGTGCCAGCTCACCAACGACAGGGACTCGGGAGACCCAGTACTTC; CDR3: CASSPTTGTRETQYF
size: -; J: TRBJ2-3; V: TRBV29-1; D: -; DNA: TGCAGCGTTGAAACTCTTTCCGGCACAGATACGCAGTATTTT; CDR3: CSVETLSGTDTQYF
size: -; J: TRBJ1-5; V: TRBV19; D: -; DNA: TGTGCCAGTAGTACGTCGACAGGTTATAGCAATCAGCCCCAGCATTTT; CDR3: CASSTSTGYSNQPQHF
size: -; J: TRBJ1-1; V: TRBV7-6; D: -; DNA: TGTGCCAGCAGCTTAGGTCGAGGGGGGGGGCTAGGTAACACTGAAGCTTTCTTT; CDR3: CASSLGRGGGLGNTEAFF
size: -; J: TRBJ2-7; V: TRBV18; D: -; DNA: TGTGCCAGCTCACTTCAAAGCCCTCTCGGGGCCTACGAGCAGTACTTC; CDR3: CASSLQSPLGAYEQYF
size: -; J: TRBJ2-2; V: TRBV4-2; D: TRBD2; DNA: TGTGCCAGCAGCCAAGGCCCTAGCGGGAGGGGGGGCACCGGGGAGCTGTTTTTT; CDR3: CASSQGPSGRGGTGELFF
size: -; J: TRBJ2-3; V: TRBV9; D: -; DNA: TGTGCCAGCAGCCCACGCACGCGGGAAGATACGCAGTATTTT; CDR3: CASSPRTREDTQYF
size: -; J: TRBJ1-4; V: TRBV3-1/TRBV3-2; D: -; DNA: TGTGCCAGCAGCCTCCGGGAAACTCTTGGTAGCTGGGGTGAAAAACTGTTTTTT; CDR3: CASSLRETLGSWGEKLFF
size: -; J: TRBJ2-4; V: TRBV28; D: -; DNA: TGTGCCAGCAGTTTGGGGGGAAGCGCCAAAAACATTCAGTACTTC; CDR3: CASSLGGSAKNIQYF
size: -; J: TRBJ2-3; V: TRBV11-3; D: TRBD1; DNA: TGTGCCAGCAGCCTTGGGACAGGGGGCCCAGATACGCAGTATTTT; CDR3: CASSLGTGGPDTQYF
size: -; J: TRBJ2-1; V: TRBV5-4; D: TRBD2; DNA: TGTGCCAGCAGCACCCGTCAGGGACTAGCAAATGAGCAGTTCTTC; CDR3: CASSTRQGLANEQFF
size: once; J: TRBJ2-1; V: TRBV2; D: TRBD2; DNA: TGTGCCAGCAGTGCCGAGGTGGGAGGGGCTGAGCAGTTCTTC; CDR3: CASSAEVGGAEQFF
size: -; J: TRBJ2-2; V: TRBV19; D: TRBD2; DNA: TGTGCCACTGGGACTAGCACTATTACCGGGGAGCTGTTTTTT; CDR3: CATGTSTITGELFF
size: once; J: TRBJ2-2; V: TRBV24-1; D: -; DNA: TGTGCCACCAGTGGCCAGACAGTCTCCCCCTGGTTCGGGGAGCTGTTTTTT; CDR3: CATSGQTVSPWFGELFF
size: -; J: TRBJ1-5; V: TRBV2; D: TRBD1; DNA: TGTGCCAGCAGTAGACAGGGGGGTCAGCCCCAGCATTTT; CDR3: CASSRQGGQPQHF
size: once; J: TRBJ1-1; V: TRBV7-2; D: TRBD1; DNA: TGTGCCAGCAGCCCCAGGGGGTACGGGAACACTGAAGCTTTCTTT; CDR3: CASSPRGYGNTEAFF
size: once; J: TRBJ2-1; V: TRBV7-2; D: TRBD1; DNA: TGTGCCAGCAGTTTCCCCTGGACAGGCAGCGAGCAGTTCTTC; CDR3: CASSFPWTGSEQFF
size: -; J: TRBJ1-2; V: TRBV7-2; D: TRBD1; DNA: TGTGCCAGCAGCTTAGCGGGACAGGGATATGGCTACACCTTC; CDR3: CASSLAGQGYGYTF
size: -; J: TRBJ2-1; V: TRBV7-6; D: -; DNA: TGTGCCAGCAGCTTATCGGGATTCCCCTACAATGAGCAGTTCTTC; CDR3: CASSLSGFPYNEQFF
size: -; J: TRBJ1-1; V: TRBV6-4; D: -; DNA: TGTGCCAGCAGTCGGGATTTTTCGGACACTGAAGCTTTCTTT; CDR3: CASSRDFSDTEAFF
size: -; J: TRBJ2-7; V: TRBV2; D: TRBD2; DNA: TGTGCCAGCAGCCAGGACGGGGGGGGCTACGAGCAGTACTTC; CDR3: CASSQDGGGYEQYF
size: -; J: TRBJ1-4; V: TRBV19; D: -; DNA: TGTGCCAGCAACTACCTAGGCGCAACTAATGAAAAACTGTTTTTT; CDR3: CASNYLGATNEKLFF
size: -; J: TRBJ2-5; V: TRBV6-1; D: -; DNA: TGTGCCAGCAGTGAAAGTCGGGGGGCGGAGGAGACCCAGTACTTC; CDR3: CASSESRGAEETQYF
size: -; J: TRBJ1-2; V: TRBV6-5; D: -; DNA: TGTGCCAGCAGCGCTAGCGGTGAGGGGTATGGCTACACCTTC; CDR3: CASSASGEGYGYTF
size: -; J: TRBJ1-2; V: TRBV28; D: -; DNA: TGTGCCAGCAGTTCGGGGGGTGGAAGGGGCTATGGCTACACCTTC; CDR3: CASSSGGGRGYGYTF
size: -; J: TRBJ1-5; V: TRBV18; D: -; DNA: TGTGCCAGCTCACCACCAGAGGGTAGGGGCAATCAGCCCCAGCATTTT; CDR3: CASSPPEGRGNQPQHF
size: -; J: TRBJ1-2; V: TRBV11-3; D: -; DNA: TGTGCCAGCAGCTTAGATCCGGGTGGGAGCGGCTACACCTTC; CDR3: CASSLDPGGSGYTF
size: -; J: TRBJ1-1; V: TRBV24-1; D: -; DNA: TGTGCCACCAGTGATAGCAACAGGGCAGCTTTCTTT; CDR3: CATSDSNRAAFF
size: -; J: TRBJ2-3; V: TRBV4-1; D: -; DNA: TGCGCCAGCAGCCAAGAGGCGACAGCACCTAGCACAGATACGCAGTATTTT; CDR3: CASSQEATAPSTDTQYF
size: -; J: TRBJ2-3; V: TRBV18; D: -; DNA: TGTGCCAGCTCCGCAGGGACTGGGGGTGCAGATACGCAGTATTTT; CDR3: CASSAGTGGADTQYF
size: -; J: TRBJ1-1; V: TRBV7-3; D: -; DNA: TGTGCCAGCAGCTTAACAGGGAGGAACACTGAAGCTTTCTTT; CDR3: CASSLTGRNTEAFF
size: -; J: TRBJ1-3; V: TRBV19; D: -; DNA: TGTGCCAGTAGATATCGGGGTTTTGGAAACACCATATATTTT; CDR3: CASRYRGFGNTIYF
size: -; J: TRBJ1-6; V: TRBV2; D: -; DNA: TGTGCCAGCAGTGGGGAAGGCAGGGCTAATTCACCCCTCCACTTT; CDR3: CASSGEGRANSPLHF
size: -; J: TRBJ2-5; V: TRBV5-4; D: TRBD2; DNA: TGTGCCAGCAGCTTGGACCTAGCGGGAGGGCTGGGAGAGACCCAGTACTTC; CDR3: CASSLDLAGGLGETQYF
size: -; J: TRBJ1-4; V: TRBV7-9; D: TRBD1; DNA: TGTGCCAGCAGCCCAGGGACAGCAACTAATGAAAAACTGTTTTTT; CDR3: CASSPGTATNEKLFF
size: -; J: TRBJ2-5; V: TRBV14; D: TRBD2; DNA: TGTGCCAGCAGCGCTTGGACTAGCGGGGGGTCGAGACAAGAGACCCAGTACTTC; CDR3: CASSAWTSGGSRQETQYF
size: -; J: TRBJ2-7; V: TRBV5-4; D: TRBD2; DNA: TGTGCCAGCAGCCCAATAGCGGGAGGTCTACTCGAGCAGTACTTC; CDR3: CASSPIAGGLLEQYF
size: -; J: TRBJ1-1; V: TRBV5-1; D: TRBD1; DNA: TGCGCCAGCAGCCCCACCGGGACAGGGTACACTGAAGCTTTCTTT; CDR3: CASSPTGTGYTEAFF
size: -; J: TRBJ2-2; V: TRBV7-6; D: TRBD2; DNA: TGTGCCAGCAGCTTAGCGCTGACTAGCGGGATCGGGGAGCTGTTTTTT; CDR3: CASSLALTSGIGELFF